These 18 T cell receptor beta chains originate from one sample sequenced in a study of TIL therapy for anti-PD-1-resistant metastatic lung cancer. This was the immunoSEQ v3 assay. TCRdb's copy holds only in-frame clones and misses some; the assay was immunoSEQ multiplex PCR. The sample has 95,000 or so clones; about two thirds are singletons. The time point was: pre-treatment sample, taken before nivolumab and TIL therapy. Tumor tissue came from excised metastases, mostly pleural nodules or supraclavicular lymph nodes. Here the sequenced sample was tumor tissue, taken at baseline. Source of these receptors: a person aged 25-85 years with non-small cell lung cancer.

This chain joins TRBV7-6 and TRBJ2-1; D perhaps matches TRBD2 (6 bases). CDR3 length: 17 residues. Germline V gene data show CDR1 as SGHVS and CDR2 as FNYEAQ. Trimming pared 1 base from V and 2 bases from J, leaving 15 bases between. CDR3 coding DNA: TGTGCCAGCAGCTTAGAGATTGGGCGGGGAACCTACAATGAGCAGTTCTTC. Its translation is CASSLEIGRGTYNEQFF. The full variable domain, its missing parts supplied by reference TRBV7-6 and TRBJ2-1, is GAGVSQSPRYKVTKRGQDVALRCDPISGHVSLYWYRQALGQGPEFLTYFNYEAQQDKSGLPNDRFSAERPEGSISTLTIQRTEQRDSAMYRCASSLEIGRGTYNEQFFGPGTRLTVL.

The V gene is TRBV19, the J gene TRBJ2-1; 8 positions agree with TRBD2. This CDR3 contains 14 residues. The germline gives CDR1 LNHDA, CDR2 SQIVND (reference sequence). The trim removed 1 base at V and 7 bases at J, leaving 3 bases unmatched. The DNA for the CDR3 is TGTGCCAGTAGTATAGCAGCGGGAGTAAATGAGCAGTTCTTC. This encodes CASSIAAGVNEQFF.

J is TRBJ2-3 and V is TRBV24-1; D might be TRBD2 (5 bases). The germline gives CDR1 KGHDR, CDR2 SFDVKD. This CDR3 region has 15 residues. Trimming removed 5 bases from V and 2 bases from J, with 13 bases in between. The CDR3 is CATSGRGSVTDTQYF. The DNA for the CDR3 is TGTGCCACCAGTGGCCGGGGTTCAGTCACAGATACGCAGTATTTT.

V and J are TRBV19 and TRBJ2-1; D uncertain. Trimming left V 5 bases short and J 0 bases short, with 14 bases between. Germline-derived CDR1 and CDR2 are LNHDA and SQIVND (reference sequence). The CDR3 is 16 amino acids. As DNA, the CDR3 is TGTGCCAGTAGTCCACGGTGGAAGAGCTCCTACAATGAGCAGTTCTTC. Its translation is CASSPRWKSSYNEQFF.

This clone was counted only a few times. The V gene is TRBV4-1, the J gene TRBJ2-7; D may be TRBD1 (6 bases). V was shortened by 2 bases and J by 1 base, with 12 bases between the two germline ends. The CDR3 consists of 15 residues. Germline CDR1 MGHRA, CDR2 YSYEKL. DNA of the CDR3: TGCGCCAGCAGCCAACCTGACAGGCCTTCCTACGAGCAGTACTTC. Translation: CASSQPDRPSYEQYF.

This chain joins TRBV30 and TRBJ2-3, with D possibly matching TRBD1 (8 bases). Germline CDR1 is GTSNPN and CDR2 is SVGIG (reference sequence). The CDR3 sequence is 14 residues long. The V end lost 2 bases, the J end lost 2 bases, and 11 bases lay between the germline ends. Written as DNA, the CDR3 is TGTGCCTGGAGTACAGGGGGGGCCACAGATACGCAGTATTTT. It translates to CAWSTGGATDTQYF.

This chain connects TRBV28 to TRBJ2-5, with TRBD2 matching 10 bases. This CDR3 spans 15 amino acids. CDR1 is MDHEN, CDR2 SYDVKM, per germline. After removal of 6 bases from V and 2 bases from J, the junction contained 6 bases not matched to a gene. CDR3 region: CASRPTLAGQETQYF. The CDR3 DNA sequence: TGTGCCAGCAGACCCACACTAGCGGGGCAAGAGACCCAGTACTTC. The whole variable domain, remainder taken from reference TRBV28 and TRBJ2-5, is DVKVTQSSRYLVKRTGEKVFLECVQDMDHENMFWYRQDPGLGLRLIYFSYDVKMKEKGDIPEGYSVSREKKERFSLILESASTNQTSMYLCASRPTLAGQETQYFGPGTRLLVL.

This clone was recorded a few times. The chain combines TRBV9 with TRBJ1-1; D is uncertain. The CDR3 covers 13 residues. V gave up 0 bases and J gave up 2 bases, with 5 bases separating them. CDR1 SGDLS and CDR2 YYNGEE come from the germline V gene. CDR3 coding DNA: TGTGCCAGCAGCGTAGAGTGTAACACTGAAGCTTTCTTT. This sequence encodes CASSVECNTEAFF.

The chain couples TRBV27 to TRBJ1-1; 7 bases are a match to TRBD1. The V gene end was trimmed by 6 bases and the J gene end by 7 bases; junction bases not matched to a gene: 8. The CDR3 loop spans 13 amino acids. Germline V gene lookup returns CDR1 MNHEY and CDR2 SMNVEV (reference sequence). The CDR3 reads CASSFGQAGEAFF. CDR3 nucleotide sequence: TGTGCCAGCAGCTTCGGACAGGCGGGTGAAGCTTTCTTT.

In its sample, this clone was seen a few times. The CDR3 nucleotides read TGTGCCAGTAGCCTGCTACCGGGACAGACCACAGATACGCAGTATTTT. This codes for CASSLLPGQTTDTQYF. V is TRBV19 and J is TRBJ2-3, with TRBD1 matching over 7 bases. Germline loops: CDR1 LNHDA, CDR2 SQIVND (reference sequence). The CDR3 is made up of 16 amino acids. The J segment lost 2 bases and the V segment lost 6 bases, leaving 11 bases of the junction unmatched.

The rearrangement uses TRBV15 and TRBJ1-2; 7 positions match TRBD1. The trim removed 4 bases at V and 1 base at J, leaving 3 bases unmatched. The CDR3 is 14 amino acids. Per germline, CDR1 LNHNV and CDR2 YYDKDF (reference sequence). CDR3 sequence (DNA): TGTGCCACCAGCAAGGGACAGATTAACTATGGCTACACCTTC. Amino acid sequence: CATSKGQINYGYTF.

This clone was recorded a few times. The chain has TRBV28 and TRBJ1-1; tentatively, D is TRBD1 (5 bases). Germline V gene lookup returns CDR1 MDHEN and CDR2 SYDVKM. The CDR3 is 16 amino acids. Trimming took 3 bases from V and 4 from J, leaving 18 bases between them. The CDR3 DNA is TGTGCCAGCAGTTTGTTTCCTATCAGGGTGGGCACTGAAGCTTTCTTT. Its protein is CASSLFPIRVGTEAFF.

This sequence joins TRBV30 and TRBJ2-2, with D perhaps matching TRBD1 (6 bases). The CDR3 consists of 13 residues. The germline gives CDR1 GTSNPN, CDR2 SVGIG (reference sequence). The ends were cut back, 5 bases at V and 6 bases at J, with 13 bases in the middle. CDR3 loop: CAWENRVAGELFF. The CDR3 DNA follows: TGTGCCTGGGAAAACAGGGTGGCCGGGGAGCTGTTTTTT. The full variable domain, its missing parts supplied by reference TRBV30 and TRBJ2-2, is SQTIHQWPATLVQPVGSPLSLECTVEGTSNPNLYWYRQAAGRGLQLLFYSVGIGQISSEVPQNLSASRPQDRQFILSSKKLLLSDSGFYLCAWENRVAGELFFGEGSRLTVL.

The V call is TRBV28, the J call TRBJ2-7; 9 nucleotides agree with TRBD1. The CDR3 covers 12 residues. Germline trimming cut 9 bases from V and 6 bases from J; bases unmatched to any gene: 6. Germline assignment: CDR1 MDHEN and CDR2 SYDVKM. The CDR3 DNA is TGTGCCAGTCGGGACAGGGTCCGCGAGCAGTACTTC. It encodes CASRDRVREQYF.

This sequence joins TRBV6-5 and TRBJ1-1, with 8 bases identical to TRBD1. V shed 4 bases and J 1 base; nucleotides not matched to a gene: 5. From germline, CDR1 is MNHEY and CDR2 SVGAGI. The CDR3 totals 15 residues. The CDR3 here is CASSFTGGSNTEAFF. The CDR3, as DNA: TGTGCCAGCAGTTTCACAGGGGGGTCGAACACTGAAGCTTTCTTT.

This rearrangement joins TRBV10-1 to TRBJ1-2, with a tentative D call TRBD1 (5 bases). The germline V and J ends were trimmed by 2 bases and 0 bases, with 19 bases remaining between them. CDR1 is WNHNN and CDR2 is SYGVQD in the germline V gene (reference sequence). There are 18 residues in the CDR3. The CDR3 coding sequence is TGCGCCAGCAGTGAGGCCGCCACAGGCCTTTTCTCTAACTATGGCTACACCTTC. Amino acids: CASSEAATGLFSNYGYTF.

J is TRBJ2-5 and V is TRBV5-1; no clear D gene. Trimming removed 0 bases at V and 2 bases at J, with 11 bases between. CDR1 and CDR2 (germline): SGHRS, YFSETQ. This CDR3 comprises 15 residues. In nucleotides, the CDR3 is TGCGCCAGCAGCTTGGCCGATGGGAATCAAGAGACCCAGTACTTC. It specifies CASSLADGNQETQYF.

This clone was seen more than once but under ten times. This chain links TRBV24-1 with TRBJ2-2; D is undetermined. Germline V lookup: CDR1 KGHDR, CDR2 SFDVKD. V lost 1 base to trimming and J lost 6 bases, with 2 bases between them. The CDR3 spans 12 residues. This chain's CDR3 is CATSDLAGELFF. The CDR3 DNA is TGTGCCACCAGTGATTTAGCCGGGGAGCTGTTTTTT.